These 20 T cell receptor beta chains were sequenced from one sample in a study of technical replicates of blood from a handful of donors. Here immunoSEQ multiplex PCR was the method, and the copy in TCRdb shows in-frame clones only, minus some. The sample shows 14,000 or so clones, roughly 80% of them seen only once. The sequenced material came from PBMCs. The receptors originated from a human donor in good health.

The chain carries TRBV9 and TRBJ2-5, with 8 bases lining up with TRBD1. The CDR3 totals 15 residues. Looked up from germline, CDR1 is SGDLS and CDR2 is YYNGEE. With V trimmed by 3 bases and J by 5 bases, 9 bases remained unmatched. The CDR3 DNA follows: TGTGCCAGCAGCGAGCGGACAGGGCTGGGGGAGACCCAGTACTTC. Encoded protein: CASSERTGLGETQYF.

This chain joins TRBV6-5 and TRBJ2-7; 7 bases are shared with TRBD1. Per the germline V gene, CDR1 is MNHEY and CDR2 is SVGAGI. Unmatched junction bases numbered 12, after V lost 6 bases and J lost 4 bases. This CDR3 region has 15 residues. The CDR3 DNA reads as TGTGCCAGCAGCTCCCCAGAGGGGGCAAAATACGAGCAGTACTTC. Its protein product is CASSSPEGAKYEQYF.

This clone has a single count. The V and J genes are TRBV19 and TRBJ1-4; 10 positions agree with TRBD1. V lost 5 bases, J lost 2 bases, and 14 bases stayed unmatched. This CDR3 is 19 amino acids long. Germline values: CDR1 LNHDA, CDR2 SQIVND (reference sequence). CDR3: CASSLDPLTGGATNEKLFF. The CDR3 nucleotides are TGTGCCAGTAGTCTCGACCCTCTGACAGGGGGCGCGACTAATGAAAAACTGTTTTTT.

In its sample, this clone was seen a few times. The rearrangement joins TRBV5-1 to TRBJ1-2; 7 bases are shared with TRBD1. Germline V gene lookup returns CDR1 SGHRS and CDR2 YFSETQ. Trimming cost V 2 bases and J 0 bases; bases outside gene matches: 7. CDR3 length equals 16 residues. The DNA for the CDR3 is TGCGCCAGCAGCTTAGGACTTGGGACAGCTAACTATGGCTACACCTTC. Translated: CASSLGLGTANYGYTF.

The chain employs TRBV19 and TRBJ1-5; D uncertain. Per the germline V gene, CDR1 is LNHDA and CDR2 is SQIVND (reference sequence). The CDR3 totals 15 residues. The V and J ends lost 4 bases and 0 bases respectively, with 10 bases between them. The CDR3 reads CASSTFTGSNQPQHF. The CDR3 region has the DNA TGTGCCAGTAGTACATTCACGGGTAGCAATCAGCCCCAGCATTTT.

The chain couples TRBV6-6 to TRBJ1-1; no definite D call. The V gene lost 5 bases and the J gene lost 0 bases, with 10 bases spanning the gap. The CDR3 runs 14 residues. Germline values: CDR1 MNHNY, CDR2 SVGAGI (reference sequence). The CDR3 sequence is CASSNSGMNTEAFF. The CDR3 bases are TGTGCCAGCAGTAACAGTGGTATGAACACTGAAGCTTTCTTT.

The rearrangement links TRBV19 to TRBJ2-1; perhaps TRBD2 as D (6 bases). V was trimmed by 6 bases and J by 5 bases, leaving 17 bases between them. Per germline, CDR1 LNHDA and CDR2 SQIVND (reference sequence). The CDR3 covers 15 residues. The CDR3 spells CASSLAVEINNEQFF. The CDR3 nucleotides are TGTGCCAGTAGCTTAGCGGTAGAGATAAACAATGAGCAGTTCTTC.

This clone was recorded only once. The chain combines TRBV6-6 with TRBJ1-5; D unresolved. With 6 bases removed from V and 9 bases from J, the gap between germline ends came to 12 bases. Germline V gene sequence: CDR1 MNHNY, CDR2 SVGAGI (reference sequence). The CDR3 runs 12 residues. The CDR3 DNA is TGTGCCAGCAGAATGGGAGAGATGCCCCAGCATTTT. Residues: CASRMGEMPQHF.

The chain carries TRBV7-7 and TRBJ2-5, with D possibly TRBD2 on 5 matching bases. Germline loops: CDR1 SSHAT, CDR2 FNYEAQ (reference sequence). The CDR3 contains 14 residues. Trimming left V 5 bases short and J 4 bases short, with 14 bases between. CDR3 sequence: CASSRSDFGETQYF. DNA of the CDR3: TGTGCCAGCAGCCGATCGGACTTCGGAGAGACCCAGTACTTC.

This chain connects TRBV5-1 to TRBJ2-7, with 7 bases identical to TRBD1. The CDR3 spans 13 residues. J was trimmed by 2 bases and V by 2 bases; bases with no gene match: 1. The germline CDR1 and CDR2 sequences are SGHRS and YFSETQ. The CDR3 loop is CASSFGTAYEQYF. The CDR3 nucleotides read TGCGCCAGCAGCTTCGGGACAGCCTACGAGCAGTACTTC. The entire variable domain, with the rest obtained from reference TRBV5-1 and TRBJ2-7, is as follows: KAGVTQTPRYLIKTRGQQVTLSCSPISGHRSVSWYQQTPGQGLQFLFEYFSETQRNKGNFPGRFSGRQFSNSRSEMNVSTLELGDSALYLCASSFGTAYEQYFGPGTRLTVT.

The chain employs TRBV7-9 and TRBJ2-5; TRBD1 matches 9 bases. V lost 4 bases, J lost 4 bases, and 4 bases stayed unmatched. Germline lookup yields CDR1 SEHNR and CDR2 FQNEAQ (reference sequence). The CDR3 loop spans 14 amino acids. The CDR3 bases are TGTGCCAGCAGCTCCACAGGGGGCGGAGAGACCCAGTACTTC. As protein: CASSSTGGGETQYF. The whole variable domain, filled in from reference TRBV7-9 and TRBJ2-5, reads DTGVSQNPRHKITKRGQNVTFRCDPISEHNRLYWYRQTLGQGPEFLTYFQNEAQLEKSRLLSDRFSAERPKGSFSTLEIQRTEQGDSAMYLCASSSTGGGETQYFGPGTRLLVL.

The chain is built from TRBV6-4 and TRBJ2-3; D might be TRBD2 (5 bases). V was cut by 0 bases and J by 2 bases, with 12 bases left in between. This CDR3 has 16 amino acids. The germline gives CDR1 MRHNA, CDR2 SNTAGT. The CDR3 coding sequence is TGTGCCAGCAGTGACTCTCGTGGGAGAGTCACAGATACGCAGTATTTT. Protein: CASSDSRGRVTDTQYF.

V usage is TRBV7-9 and J usage is TRBJ2-3; 8 nucleotides line up with TRBD2. This CDR3 has 15 amino acids. V shed 5 bases, J shed 2 bases, and the junction held 6 bases outside the gene matches. Per the germline V gene, CDR1 is SEHNR and CDR2 is FQNEAQ (reference sequence). The CDR3 reads CASSLQLADTDTQYF. DNA of the CDR3: TGTGCCAGCAGCCTGCAACTAGCGGACACAGATACGCAGTATTTT.

The gene calls are TRBV27 and TRBJ2-3; 7 nucleotides line up with TRBD1. The CDR3 totals 14 residues. The V and J ends lost 3 bases and 2 bases, in that order; junction bases with no gene match: 2. Germline assignment: CDR1 MNHEY and CDR2 SMNVEV (reference sequence). Here the CDR3 DNA reads TGTGCCAGCAGTTTTGAGGGGGCCACAGATACGCAGTATTTT. Its protein product is CASSFEGATDTQYF.

Here the CDR3 reads CASTPRETQYF. DNA of the CDR3: TGTGCCAGCACTCCCCGGGAGACCCAGTACTTC. The chain recombines TRBV27 with TRBJ2-5, with unresolved D. Trimming pared 7 bases from V and 5 bases from J, leaving 8 bases between. CDR3 length: 11 amino acids. Germline V gene data show CDR1 as MNHEY and CDR2 as SMNVEV (reference sequence).

This rearrangement joins TRBV7-9 to TRBJ2-7; unclear D gene. This CDR3 comprises 14 residues. Looked up from germline, CDR1 is SEHNR and CDR2 is FQNEAQ (reference sequence). V was trimmed by 3 bases and J by 2 bases, leaving 11 bases between them. The CDR3 sequence is CASSFFDFPYEQYF. CDR3 nucleotide sequence: TGTGCCAGCAGCTTTTTTGACTTTCCCTACGAGCAGTACTTC.

This rearrangement joins TRBV7-2 to TRBJ1-5; D is possibly TRBD1 (5 bases). Deletions cut 4 bases from V and 2 bases from J, with 12 bases between. CDR1 and CDR2 (germline): SGHTA, FQGNSA. The CDR3 loop spans 15 amino acids. The CDR3 sequence: CASSSGVFGNQPQHF. CDR3 nucleotide sequence: TGTGCCAGCAGCTCGGGGGTTTTTGGCAATCAGCCCCAGCATTTT.

This rearrangement joins TRBV29-1 to TRBJ1-1, with D possibly TRBD1 on 5 matching bases. This CDR3 comprises 14 residues. CDR1 and CDR2 (germline): SQVTM, ANQGSEA. Trimming stripped 1 base from V and 3 bases from J, with 12 bases between. The CDR3 bases are TGCAGCGTTGAAGGGTTTGTAGGGGACACTGAAGCTTTCTTT. This sequence encodes CSVEGFVGDTEAFF.

The chain is built from TRBV5-6 and TRBJ2-1; 8 bases are a match to TRBD2. This CDR3 has 14 amino acids. CDR1 SGHDT and CDR2 YYEEEE come from the germline V gene. After removal of 1 base from V and 9 bases from J, the junction contained 6 bases not matched to a gene. The CDR3 region has the DNA TGTGCCAGCAGCTTGCCGGGAGGGCCGGGTGAGCAGTTCTTC. Translation gives CASSLPGGPGEQFF. Together with reference TRBV5-6 and TRBJ2-1, the CDR3 gives the full variable domain: DAGVTQSPTHLIKTRGQQVTLRCSPKSGHDTVSWYQQALGQGPQFIFQYYEEEERQRGNFPDRFSGHQFPNYSSELNVNALLLGDSALYLCASSLPGGPGEQFFGPGTRLTVL.

This sequence joins TRBV7-3 and TRBJ2-3, with TRBD2 matching 10 bases. The CDR3 consists of 16 residues. Losses at the gene ends were 5 bases for V and 3 bases for J; bases not matched to a gene: 8. Germline V lookup: CDR1 SGHTA, CDR2 FQGTGA. The CDR3: CASSPTGTSETDTQYF. The CDR3 nucleotides read TGTGCCAGCAGCCCCACCGGGACTAGCGAGACAGATACGCAGTATTTT.